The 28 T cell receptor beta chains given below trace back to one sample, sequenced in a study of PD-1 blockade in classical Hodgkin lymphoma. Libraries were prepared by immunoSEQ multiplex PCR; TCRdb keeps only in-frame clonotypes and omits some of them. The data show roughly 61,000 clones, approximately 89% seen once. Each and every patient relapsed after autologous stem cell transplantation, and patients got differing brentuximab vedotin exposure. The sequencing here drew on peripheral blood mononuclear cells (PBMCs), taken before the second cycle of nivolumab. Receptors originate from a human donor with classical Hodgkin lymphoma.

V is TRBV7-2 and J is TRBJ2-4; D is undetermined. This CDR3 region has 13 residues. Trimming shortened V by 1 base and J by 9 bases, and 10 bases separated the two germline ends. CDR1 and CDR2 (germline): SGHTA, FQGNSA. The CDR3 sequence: CASSLVGYGIQYF. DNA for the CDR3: TGTGCCAGCAGCTTAGTCGGGTACGGCATTCAGTACTTC.

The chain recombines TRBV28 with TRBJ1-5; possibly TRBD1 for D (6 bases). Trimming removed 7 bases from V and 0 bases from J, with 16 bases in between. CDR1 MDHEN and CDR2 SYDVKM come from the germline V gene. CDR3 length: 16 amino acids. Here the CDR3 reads CASIQPGTHSNQPQHF. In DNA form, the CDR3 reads TGTGCCAGCATCCAGCCCGGGACACATAGCAATCAGCCCCAGCATTTT.

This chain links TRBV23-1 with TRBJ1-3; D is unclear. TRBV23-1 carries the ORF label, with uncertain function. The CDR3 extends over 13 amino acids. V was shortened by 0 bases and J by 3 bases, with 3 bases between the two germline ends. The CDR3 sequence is CASSQSIGNTIYF. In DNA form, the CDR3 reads TGCGCCAGCAGTCAATCGATTGGAAACACCATATATTTT.

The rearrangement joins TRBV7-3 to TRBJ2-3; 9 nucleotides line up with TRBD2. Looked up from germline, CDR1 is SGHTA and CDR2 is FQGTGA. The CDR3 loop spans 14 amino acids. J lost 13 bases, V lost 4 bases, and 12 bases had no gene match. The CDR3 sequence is CASSSQNLAGLEYF. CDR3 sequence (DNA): TGTGCCAGCAGCTCCCAAAATCTAGCGGGGCTGGAGTATTTT. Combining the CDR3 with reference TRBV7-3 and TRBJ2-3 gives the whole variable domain GAGVSQTPSNKVTEKGKYVELRCDPISGHTALYWYRQSLGQGPEFLIYFQGTGAADDSGLPNDRFFAVRPEGSVSTLKIQRTERGDSAVYLCASSSQNLAGLEYFGPGTRLTVL.

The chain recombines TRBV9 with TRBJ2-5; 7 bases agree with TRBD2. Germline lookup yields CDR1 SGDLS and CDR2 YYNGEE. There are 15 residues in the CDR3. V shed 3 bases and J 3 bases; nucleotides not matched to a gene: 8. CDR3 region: CASSAPAGGKETQYF. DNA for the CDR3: TGTGCCAGCAGCGCGCCGGCCGGGGGGAAAGAGACCCAGTACTTC.

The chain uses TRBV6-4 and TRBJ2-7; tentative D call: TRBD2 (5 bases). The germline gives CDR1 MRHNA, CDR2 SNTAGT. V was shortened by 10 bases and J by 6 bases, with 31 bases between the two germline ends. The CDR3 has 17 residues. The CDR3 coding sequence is TGTGCCATCTCGATCTTCCCACGACTATTTGGAGCCGGCGAGCAGTACTTC. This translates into CAISIFPRLFGAGEQYF.

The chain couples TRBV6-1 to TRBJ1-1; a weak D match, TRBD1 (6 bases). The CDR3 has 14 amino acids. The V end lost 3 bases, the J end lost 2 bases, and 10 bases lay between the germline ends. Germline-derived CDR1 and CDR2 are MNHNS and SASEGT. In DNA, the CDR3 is TGTGCCAGCAGTGAGGAGACAGGTAACACTGAAGCTTTCTTT. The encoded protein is CASSEETGNTEAFF.

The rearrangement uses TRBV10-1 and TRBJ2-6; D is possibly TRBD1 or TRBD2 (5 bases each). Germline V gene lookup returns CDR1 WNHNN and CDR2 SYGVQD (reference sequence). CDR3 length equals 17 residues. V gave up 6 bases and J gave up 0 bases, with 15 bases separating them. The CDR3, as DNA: TGCGCCAGCAGCTTCCGGGACCGACACTCTGGGGCCAACGTCCTGACTTTC. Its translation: CASSFRDRHSGANVLTF.

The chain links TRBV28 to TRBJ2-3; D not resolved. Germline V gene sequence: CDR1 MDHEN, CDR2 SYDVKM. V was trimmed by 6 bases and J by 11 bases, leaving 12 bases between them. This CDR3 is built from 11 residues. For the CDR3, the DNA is TGTGCCAGCAGCCCCCTGAAGATGCAGTATTTT. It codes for CASSPLKMQYF.

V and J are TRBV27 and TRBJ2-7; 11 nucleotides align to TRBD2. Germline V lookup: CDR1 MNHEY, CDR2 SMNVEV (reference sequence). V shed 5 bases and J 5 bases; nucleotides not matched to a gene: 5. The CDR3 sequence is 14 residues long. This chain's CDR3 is CASSELAGDDEQYF. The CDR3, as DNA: TGTGCCAGCAGTGAACTAGCGGGAGATGACGAGCAGTACTTC.

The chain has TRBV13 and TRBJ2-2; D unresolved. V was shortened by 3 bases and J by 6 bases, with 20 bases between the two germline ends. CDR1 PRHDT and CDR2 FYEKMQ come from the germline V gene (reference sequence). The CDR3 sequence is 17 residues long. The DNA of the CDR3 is TGTGCCAGCAGCTTCTCCTACAACAGCATGTACGCCGGGGAGCTGTTTTTT. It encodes CASSFSYNSMYAGELFF.

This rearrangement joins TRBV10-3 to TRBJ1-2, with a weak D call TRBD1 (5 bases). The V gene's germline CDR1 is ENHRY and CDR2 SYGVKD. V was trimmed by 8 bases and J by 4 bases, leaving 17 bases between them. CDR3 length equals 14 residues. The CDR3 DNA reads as TGTGCCATCCCAAGCTCAGACAGAGGCTATGGCTACACCTTC. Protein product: CAIPSSDRGYGYTF.

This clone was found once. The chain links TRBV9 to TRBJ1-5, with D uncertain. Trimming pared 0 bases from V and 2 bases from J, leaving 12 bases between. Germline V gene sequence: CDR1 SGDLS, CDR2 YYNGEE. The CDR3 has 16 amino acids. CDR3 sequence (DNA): TGTGCCAGCAGCGTAGGTGGGGTTACGGGCAATCAGCCCCAGCATTTT. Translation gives CASSVGGVTGNQPQHF.

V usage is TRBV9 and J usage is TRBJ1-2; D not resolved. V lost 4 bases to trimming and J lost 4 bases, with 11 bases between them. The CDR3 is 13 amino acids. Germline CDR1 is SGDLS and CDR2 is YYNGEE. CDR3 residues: CASSRISRYGYTF. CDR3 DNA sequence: TGTGCCAGCAGCCGGATAAGCCGCTATGGCTACACCTTC.

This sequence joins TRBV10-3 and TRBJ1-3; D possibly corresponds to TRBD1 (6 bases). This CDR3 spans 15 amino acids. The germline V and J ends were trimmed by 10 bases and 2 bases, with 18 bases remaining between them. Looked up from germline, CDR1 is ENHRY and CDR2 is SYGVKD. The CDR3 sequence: CATTGGGFAGNTIYF. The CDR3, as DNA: TGTGCCACCACGGGGGGGGGCTTTGCTGGAAACACCATATATTTT.

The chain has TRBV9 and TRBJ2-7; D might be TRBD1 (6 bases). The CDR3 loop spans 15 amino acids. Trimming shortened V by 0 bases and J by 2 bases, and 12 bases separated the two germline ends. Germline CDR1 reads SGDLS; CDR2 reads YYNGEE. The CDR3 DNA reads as TGTGCCAGCAGCGTAGCCGCGCAGGGGCCCTACGAGCAGTACTTC. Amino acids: CASSVAAQGPYEQYF.

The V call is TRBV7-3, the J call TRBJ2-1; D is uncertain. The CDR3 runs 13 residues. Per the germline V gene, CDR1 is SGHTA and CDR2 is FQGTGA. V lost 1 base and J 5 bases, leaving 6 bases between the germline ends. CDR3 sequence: CASSLRQNNEQFF. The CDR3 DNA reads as TGTGCCAGCAGCTTAAGGCAAAACAATGAGCAGTTCTTC.

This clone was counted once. CDR3 in DNA: TGTGCCAGCAGCTTAGATGGACAGGCGGGCGAAAAACTGTTTTTT. Protein: CASSLDGQAGEKLFF. The chain has TRBV7-2 and TRBJ1-4; 7 bases fit TRBD1. The CDR3 is 15 amino acids. V gave up 1 base and J gave up 8 bases; unmatched junction bases: 7. Germline V gene sequence: CDR1 SGHTA, CDR2 FQGNSA.

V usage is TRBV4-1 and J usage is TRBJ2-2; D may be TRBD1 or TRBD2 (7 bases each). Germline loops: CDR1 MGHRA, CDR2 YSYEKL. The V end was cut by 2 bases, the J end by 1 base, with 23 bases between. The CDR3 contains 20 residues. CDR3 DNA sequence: TGCGCCAGCAGCCAAATCCCAGGGGGGGCGGCGATACAGAACACCGGGGAGCTGTTTTTT. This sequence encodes CASSQIPGGAAIQNTGELFF.

The CDR3 loop is CASREQGAEGYGYTF. CDR3 in DNA: TGTGCCAGTAGAGAACAGGGGGCGGAGGGCTATGGCTACACCTTC. The V and J genes are TRBV19 and TRBJ1-2, with 9 bases matching TRBD1. Germline V gene sequence: CDR1 LNHDA, CDR2 SQIVND (reference sequence). The CDR3 runs to 15 residues. With 6 bases clipped from V and 4 bases from J, the junction kept 9 bases outside the gene matches. The full variable domain, completed using reference TRBV19 and TRBJ1-2, is DGGITQSPKYLFRKEGQNVTLSCEQNLNHDAMYWYRQDPGQGLRLIYYSQIVNDFQKGDIAEGYSVSREKKESFPLTVTSAQKNPTAFYLCASREQGAEGYGYTFGSGTRLTVV.

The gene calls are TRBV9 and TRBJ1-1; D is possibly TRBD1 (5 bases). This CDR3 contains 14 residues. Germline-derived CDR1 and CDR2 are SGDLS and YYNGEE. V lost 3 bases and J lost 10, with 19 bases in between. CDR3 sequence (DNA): TGTGCCAGCAGCGCAGACTCGGGACTTAGGGGAGCTTTCTTT. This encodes CASSADSGLRGAFF.

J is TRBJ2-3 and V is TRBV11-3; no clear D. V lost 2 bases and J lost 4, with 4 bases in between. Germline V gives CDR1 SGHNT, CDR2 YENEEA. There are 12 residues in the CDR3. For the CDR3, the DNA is TGTGCCAGCAGCTTACGGGCAGATACGCAGTATTTT. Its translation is CASSLRADTQYF.

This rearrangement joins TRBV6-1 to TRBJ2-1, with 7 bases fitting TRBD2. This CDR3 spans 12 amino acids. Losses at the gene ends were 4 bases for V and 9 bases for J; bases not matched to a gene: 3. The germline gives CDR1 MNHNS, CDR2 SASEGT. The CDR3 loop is CASSGLAGEQFF. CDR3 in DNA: TGTGCCAGCAGTGGACTAGCCGGTGAGCAGTTCTTC.

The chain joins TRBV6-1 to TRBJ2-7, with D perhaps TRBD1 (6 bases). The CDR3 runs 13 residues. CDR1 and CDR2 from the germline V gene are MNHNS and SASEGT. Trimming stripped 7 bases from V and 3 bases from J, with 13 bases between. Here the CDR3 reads CASIPGQHYEQYF. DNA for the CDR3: TGTGCCAGCATTCCGGGACAACACTACGAGCAGTACTTC.

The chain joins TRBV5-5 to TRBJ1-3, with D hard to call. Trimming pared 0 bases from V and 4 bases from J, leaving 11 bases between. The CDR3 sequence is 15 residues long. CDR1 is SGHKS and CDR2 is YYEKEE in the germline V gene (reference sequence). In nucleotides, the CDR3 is TGTGCCAGCAGCTTGGATCTCTCGGGAGGAAACACCATATATTTT. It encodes CASSLDLSGGNTIYF. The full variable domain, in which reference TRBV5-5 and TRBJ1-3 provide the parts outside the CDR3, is DAGVTQSPTHLIKTRGQQVTLRCSPISGHKSVSWYQQVLGQGPQFIFQYYEKEERGRGNFPDRFSARQFPNYSSELNVNALLLGDSALYLCASSLDLSGGNTIYFGEGSWLTVV.

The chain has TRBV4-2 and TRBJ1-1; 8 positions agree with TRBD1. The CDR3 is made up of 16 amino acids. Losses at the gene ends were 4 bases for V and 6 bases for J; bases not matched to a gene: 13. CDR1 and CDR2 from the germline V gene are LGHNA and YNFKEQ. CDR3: CASSLTLVTGGSEAFF. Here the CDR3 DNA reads TGTGCCAGCAGCCTCACACTGGTTACAGGGGGGTCTGAAGCTTTCTTT.

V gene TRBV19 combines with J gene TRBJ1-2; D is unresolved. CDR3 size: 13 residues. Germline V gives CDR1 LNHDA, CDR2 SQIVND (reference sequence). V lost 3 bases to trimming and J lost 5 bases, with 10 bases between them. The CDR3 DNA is TGTGCCAGTAGTATCCTGTTATCTTATGGCTACACCTTC. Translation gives CASSILLSYGYTF.

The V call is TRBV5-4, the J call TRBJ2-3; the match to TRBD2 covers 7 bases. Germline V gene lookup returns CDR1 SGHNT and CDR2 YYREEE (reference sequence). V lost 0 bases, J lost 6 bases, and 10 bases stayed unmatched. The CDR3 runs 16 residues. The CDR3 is CASSLVYGGTADTQYF. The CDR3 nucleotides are TGTGCCAGCAGCTTGGTGTACGGGGGGACGGCGGATACGCAGTATTTT.